These T cell receptor beta chains were read from a single sample in a study of radiotherapy plus CTLA-4 blockade in lung cancer. Generated by immunoSEQ multiplex PCR, the TCRdb table keeps only in-frame clones and is missing some. The sample contains just under 60,000 clones, less than 75% of which appear only once. The sample here was peripheral blood, taken from a patient treated with radiotherapy plus ipilimumab. These receptors were obtained from a human donor with non-small cell lung cancer whose response to radiotherapy plus ipilimumab could not be evaluated. CDR3s include the opening cysteine and the closing phenylalanine or tryptophan. A D gene is named only where the DNA matches it firmly. Only part of the rows carry a size: once, few, many, or a class if the clone is expanded.

TRBV27,TRBD1,TRBJ1-1,15,-,TGTGCCAGCAGGCCCCAACAGGGGATAAACACTGAAGCTTTCTTT,CASRPQQGINTEAFF
TRBV18,TRBD2,TRBJ2-7,16,-,TGTGCCAGCTCACCCTATCAGCGGGGGGAATCCTACGAGCAGTACTTC,CASSPYQRGESYEQYF
TRBV19,-,TRBJ1-1,14,few,TGTGCCAGTAGTATCCAATTAGGGGACACTGAAGCTTTCTTT,CASSIQLGDTEAFF
TRBV9,TRBD1,TRBJ1-1,15,-,TGTGCCAGCAGCCCTCAGGGACAGATAAACACTGAAGCTTTCTTT,CASSPQGQINTEAFF
TRBV7-7,TRBD1,TRBJ2-5,14,few,TGTGCCAGCAGCATGGACAGGGTTCAAGAGACCCAGTACTTC,CASSMDRVQETQYF
TRBV28,-,TRBJ2-1,16,-,TGTGCCAGCAGTTTAACGGGGGTTAGCTCCTACAATGAGCAGTTCTTC,CASSLTGVSSYNEQFF
TRBV6-5,TRBD2,TRBJ2-1,16,-,TGTGCCAGCAGTTTTCCCGTAGCGGGAGGGAGCAGTGAGCAGTTCTTC,CASSFPVAGGSSEQFF
TRBV7-8,-,TRBJ2-7,14,once,TGTGCCAGCAGCTGGACAGCCAGCTCCTACGAGCAGTACTTC,CASSWTASSYEQYF
TRBV6-5,-,TRBJ1-1,13,-,TGTGCCAGCAGTGAGCGGGGGGATTTAGAAGCTTTCTTT,CASSERGDLEAFF
TRBV9,TRBD1,TRBJ2-1,16,few,TGTGCCAGCAGCGCCCCTTCACAGGGGCTGTACGGTGAGCAGTTCTTC,CASSAPSQGLYGEQFF
TRBV19,TRBD2,TRBJ2-2,17,-,TGTGCCAGTAGTATGAGTTCTGCGGGGGGGGACACCGGGGAGCTGTTTTTT,CASSMSSAGGDTGELFF
TRBV7-8,-,TRBJ1-3,14,-,TGTGCCAGCAGCTTAGGTCTCAGAGGAAACACCATATATTTT,CASSLGLRGNTIYF
TRBV28,-,TRBJ1-1,16,-,TGTGCCAGCAGTACCCTTTGGAGGAACATGAACACTGAAGCTTTCTTT,CASSTLWRNMNTEAFF
TRBV5-3,TRBD1,TRBJ2-2,17,-,TGTGCCAGAAGCTTCCTAATTCGGGACAGGGAAAGGGGGGAGCTGTTTTTT,CARSFLIRDRERGELFF
TRBV13,TRBD2,TRBJ2-5,16,-,TGTGCCAGCAGCTCGGGGGTAGCGGGGGTCCAAGAGACCCAGTACTTC,CASSSGVAGVQETQYF
TRBV19,TRBD1,TRBJ2-7,17,once,TGTGCCAGTAGTATCCGGACAGGGGCCGCCGACTCCTACGAGCAGTACTTC,CASSIRTGAADSYEQYF
TRBV29-1,-,TRBJ1-1,10,-,TGCAGCGTGGGTGGCCAGGCAGCTTTCTTT,CSVGGQAAFF
TRBV9,TRBD1,TRBJ2-7,14,-,TGTGCCAGCAGCGTCCGGGACAGGGCCTACGAGCAGTACTTC,CASSVRDRAYEQYF
TRBV7-3,-,TRBJ2-2,14,once,TGTGCCAGCAGCCCCACACCCAACACCGGGGAGCTGTTTTTT,CASSPTPNTGELFF
TRBV4-2,TRBD1,TRBJ1-4,17,-,TGTGCCAGCAGCCCGACGGGAGCCGGGACAGGGAATGAAAAACTGTTTTTT,CASSPTGAGTGNEKLFF
TRBV10-3,-,TRBJ2-5,14,-,TGTGCCATCGCCAATTGGGGCTCGGAAGAGACCCAGTACTTC,CAIANWGSEETQYF
TRBV4-3,-,TRBJ2-1,16,once,TGCGCCAGCAGCCAAGTCAGTGGCGGGGGCGGGAATGAGCAGTTCTTC,CASSQVSGGGGNEQFF
TRBV18,-,TRBJ2-7,14,-,TGTGCCAGCTCAGCGGCGGGCAGCTCCTACGAGCAGTACTTC,CASSAAGSSYEQYF
TRBV19,TRBD1,TRBJ2-1,13,-,TGTGCCACCCACGGGACAGGGAACAATGAGCAGTTCTTC,CATHGTGNNEQFF
TRBV2,-,TRBJ1-4,13,-,TGTGCCAGCCACAGGGCCAGAAGGGAAAAACTGTTTTTT,CASHRARREKLFF
TRBV11-3,-,TRBJ1-2,13,-,TGTGCCAGCAGGGGAGGTGCTAACTATGGCTACACCTTC,CASRGGANYGYTF
TRBV11-3,-,TRBJ2-2,16,-,TGTGCCAGCATACTAAATATCGGGCCCGCGGGCGGGGAGCTGTTTTTT,CASILNIGPAGGELFF
TRBV11-2,TRBD2,TRBJ2-1,16,-,TGTGCCAGCAGCTTAAAGGTTATAGCGGGGGAGTATGAGCAGTTCTTC,CASSLKVIAGEYEQFF
TRBV19,-,TRBJ2-5,14,-,TGTGCCAGTAGTATCACCGGGGGACAAGAGACCCAGTACTTC,CASSITGGQETQYF
TRBV2,TRBD2,TRBJ2-1,14,-,TGTGCCACAGAGACTAGCGAGGAGGACAATGAGCAGCTCTTC,CATETSEEDNEQLF
TRBV9,-,TRBJ1-1,15,-,TGTGCCAGCAACCGCGGGGGAGGGATGAACACTGAAGCTTTCTTT,CASNRGGGMNTEAFF
TRBV27,TRBD2,TRBJ2-3,17,-,TGTGCCAGCAGTTTAAGGACTAGCGGGGGCTTCACAGATACGCAGTATTTT,CASSLRTSGGFTDTQYF
TRBV10-2,-,TRBJ1-5,14,-,TGCGCCAGCAGTAGGGAGGAAGGGAATCAGCCCCAGCATTTT,CASSREEGNQPQHF
TRBV11-2,-,TRBJ2-1,15,-,TGTGCCAGCAGCTTAGGAGTAGCCGCCTCAAATGAGCAGTTCTTC,CASSLGVAASNEQFF
TRBV10-3,TRBD2,TRBJ2-3,15,-,TGTGCCATCAGGGGACTAGCGGGAGGGCCGGGTACGCAGTATTTT,CAIRGLAGGPGTQYF
TRBV27,TRBD2,TRBJ2-7,12,-,TGCGCCAGCGGGGGGGGGACCTACGAGCAGTACTTC,CASGGGTYEQYF
TRBV2,-,TRBJ1-6,13,-,TGTGCCAGCAGTGGACAGGTGAATTCACCCCTCCACTTT,CASSGQVNSPLHF
TRBV20-1,-,TRBJ1-2,11,few,TGCAGTGCTAGGAACGGGTATGGCTACACCTTC,CSARNGYGYTF
TRBV5-1,TRBD1,TRBJ1-3,15,-,TGCGCCAGCAAGACCACAGGGGCTTCTGGAAACACCATATATTTT,CASKTTGASGNTIYF
TRBV18,-,TRBJ1-3,13,few,TGTGCCAGCTCACGCGGGTCCGGCGACACCATATATTTT,CASSRGSGDTIYF
TRBV5-1,TRBD1,TRBJ1-4,14,-,TGCGCCAGCAGCTTTCGACAGGGGGGCGAAAAACTGTTTTTT,CASSFRQGGEKLFF
TRBV9,-,TRBJ1-2,14,-,TGTGCCAGCAGCGTCGCGGGGGTTGGTAGAGGTTACACCTTC,CASSVAGVGRGYTF
TRBV30,TRBD1,TRBJ1-4,13,-,TGTGCCTACTCGGGACAGGGGAATGAAAAACTGTTTTTT,CAYSGQGNEKLFF
TRBV30,TRBD2,TRBJ2-3,14,-,TGTGCCTGGAGTCCGGGGGGGCTCACAGATACGCAGTATTTT,CAWSPGGLTDTQYF
TRBV30,-,TRBJ1-5,16,-,TGTGCCTGGAGTCCCCCAAGGGGGTATAGCAATCAGCCCCAGCATTTT,CAWSPPRGYSNQPQHF
TRBV10-3,TRBD1,TRBJ2-3,13,-,TGTGCCATCGGACAGGGTAGCACAGATACGCAGTATTTT,CAIGQGSTDTQYF
TRBV30,-,TRBJ2-7,16,-,TGTGCCTGGAGCCCGGGACAAACGTTACCTTCCTACGAGCAGTACTTC,CAWSPGQTLPSYEQYF
TRBV6-6,-,TRBJ1-5,11,-,TGTGCCAGCGGGGGGTTGCAGCCCCAGCATTTT,CASGGLQPQHF
TRBV10-2,TRBD2,TRBJ2-1,15,-,TGCGCCAGCAGAGAAAGTAGCGGGGGGGCGAATGAGCAGTTCTTC,CASRESSGGANEQFF
TRBV2,-,TRBJ2-3,16,-,TGTGCCAGCAGTGGCCCCTCCTATGAGGTGCTACATACGCAGTATTTT,CASSGPSYEVLHTQYF
TRBV7-2,TRBD1,TRBJ1-2,14,-,TGTGCCAGCAGCTTCCGACAGGGAGACTATGGCTACACCTTC,CASSFRQGDYGYTF
TRBV7-2,TRBD2,TRBJ2-5,16,few,TGTGCCAGCAGCTCCCGACTAGCGGGAGGGGAGGAGACCCAGTACTTC,CASSSRLAGGEETQYF
TRBV23-1,TRBD1,TRBJ1-3,16,few,TGCGCCAGCAGTCAATCCTGGACAGGGGCCGGAAACACCATATATTTT,CASSQSWTGAGNTIYF